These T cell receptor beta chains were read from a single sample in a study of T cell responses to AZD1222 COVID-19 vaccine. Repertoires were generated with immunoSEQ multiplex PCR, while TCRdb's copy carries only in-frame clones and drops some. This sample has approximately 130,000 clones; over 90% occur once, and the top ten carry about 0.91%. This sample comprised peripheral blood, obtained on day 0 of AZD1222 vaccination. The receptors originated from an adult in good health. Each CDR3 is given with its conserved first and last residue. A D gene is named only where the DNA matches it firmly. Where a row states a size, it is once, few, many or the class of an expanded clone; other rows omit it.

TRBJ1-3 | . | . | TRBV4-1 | TGCGCCAGCAGCCAAGAGGGGGTCCTCGGTACGGAGTCTGGAAACACCATATATTTT | CASSQEGVLGTESGNTIYF
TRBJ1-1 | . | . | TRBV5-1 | TGCGCCAGCAGCTTGGAGGGGCCGAACATTGAAGCTTTCTTT | CASSLEGPNIEAFF
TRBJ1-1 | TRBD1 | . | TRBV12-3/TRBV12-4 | TGTGCCAGCAGCCCTACGACAGGGTTTGAAGCTTTCTTT | CASSPTTGFEAFF
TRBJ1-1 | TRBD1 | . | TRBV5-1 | TGCGCCAGCAGCTTGGGTCTGAGGGGGCTGGGGAACACTGAAGCTTTCTTT | CASSLGLRGLGNTEAFF
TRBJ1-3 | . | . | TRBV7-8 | TGTGCCAGCAGCTCCCGATCCTCTGGAAACACCATATATTTT | CASSSRSSGNTIYF
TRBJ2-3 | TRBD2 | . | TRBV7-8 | TGTGCCAGCAGCATGACTAGCGGGGCGCTCCCGTTCACAGATACGCAGTATTTT | CASSMTSGALPFTDTQYF
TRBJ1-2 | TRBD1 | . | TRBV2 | TGTCTAGGCAGGGGGCGATCAATTGGCTACACCTTC | CLGRGRSIGYTF
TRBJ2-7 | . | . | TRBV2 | TGTGCCAGCAGTGGGGCGATACTCTACGAGCAGTACTTC | CASSGAILYEQYF
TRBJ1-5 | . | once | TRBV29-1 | TGCAGCGTATCGGAAGGAAATCAGCCCCAGCATTTT | CSVSEGNQPQHF
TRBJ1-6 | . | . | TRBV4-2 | TGTGCCAGCAGGCAAGGGGCGATGGGGGAGGATAATTCACCCCTCCACTTT | CASRQGAMGEDNSPLHF
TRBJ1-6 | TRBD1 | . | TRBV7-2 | TGTGCCAGCAGCTCGGGACAGGGTGGGGTACCCCTCCACTTT | CASSSGQGGVPLHF
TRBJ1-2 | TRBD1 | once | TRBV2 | TGTGCCAGCAGTCAATCGGACAGGGTTGGCTACACCTTC | CASSQSDRVGYTF
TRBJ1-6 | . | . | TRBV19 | TGTGCCAGTAGTATAAGACAGATCGATTCACCCCTCCACTTT | CASSIRQIDSPLHF
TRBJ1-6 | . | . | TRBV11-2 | TGTGCCAGCAGCTTGGAGGGGAGCTCCTATAATTCACCCCTCCACTTT | CASSLEGSSYNSPLHF
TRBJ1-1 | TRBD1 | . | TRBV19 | TGTGCCAGTAGTATAGACAGGGGGCCCGCGGTGAGAGGCACTGAAGCTTTCTTT | CASSIDRGPAVRGTEAFF
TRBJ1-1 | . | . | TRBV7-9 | TGTGCCAGCAGCTTATGGCCGAACACTGAAGCTTTCTTT | CASSLWPNTEAFF
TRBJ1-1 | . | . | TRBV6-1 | TGTGCCAGCAGTGAAGCGTCCACTGAAGCTTTCTTT | CASSEASTEAFF
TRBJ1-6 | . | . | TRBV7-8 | TGTGCCAGCAGCTCCTGGGACACCAATTCACCCCTCCACTTT | CASSSWDTNSPLHF
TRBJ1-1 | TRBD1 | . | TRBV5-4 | TGTGCCAGCAGCCCGTGGGACAGGGAGAGCACTGAAGCTTTCTTT | CASSPWDRESTEAFF
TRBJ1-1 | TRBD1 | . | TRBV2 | TGTGCCAGCCAGGACAGGGGCTGGACTGAAGCTTTCTTT | CASQDRGWTEAFF
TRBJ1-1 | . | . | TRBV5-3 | TGTGCCAGAAACTTACAGGCTAGTAAGACTGAAGCTTTCTTT | CARNLQASKTEAFF
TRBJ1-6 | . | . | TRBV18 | TGTGCCAGCTCACCACCATGGGCAGGGTTGGGAAATTCACCCCTCCACTTT | CASSPPWAGLGNSPLHF
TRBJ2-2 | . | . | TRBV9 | TGTGCCAGCAGCGTAGCTGGGGACACCGGGGAGCTGTTTTTT | CASSVAGDTGELFF
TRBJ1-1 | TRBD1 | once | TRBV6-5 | TGTGCCAGCAGACCGGACAGGATCGGCACTGAAGCTTTCTTT | CASRPDRIGTEAFF
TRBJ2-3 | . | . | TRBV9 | TGTGCCAGCAGCGTTGGGGATACGCAGTATTTT | CASSVGDTQYF
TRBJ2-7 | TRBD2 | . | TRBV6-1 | TGTGCCAGCAGTGAAGCGGCGGGGGAGGTCTACGAGCAGTACTTC | CASSEAAGEVYEQYF
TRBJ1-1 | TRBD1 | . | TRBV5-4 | TGTGCCAGCAGCTTCCGGGACAGGGCCACTGAAGCTTTCTTT | CASSFRDRATEAFF
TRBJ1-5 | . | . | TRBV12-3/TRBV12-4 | TGTGCCAGCAGTTTCCCCCCCCAGCCCCAGCATTTT | CASSFPPQPQHF
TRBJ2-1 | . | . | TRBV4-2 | TGTGCCAGCAGCCAAGGAGAGGGACCCAACTACAATGAGCAGTTCTTC | CASSQGEGPNYNEQFF
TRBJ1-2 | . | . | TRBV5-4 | TGTGCCAGCAGCTTGGCACAGGGAGCTAACTATGGCTACACCTTC | CASSLAQGANYGYTF
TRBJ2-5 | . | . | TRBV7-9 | TGTGCCAGCAGCCGCGATATAACAGAGCAAGAGACCCAGTACTTC | CASSRDITEQETQYF
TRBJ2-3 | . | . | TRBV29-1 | TGCAGCGTGAGGGGGGCCTACACAGATACGCAGTATTTT | CSVRGAYTDTQYF
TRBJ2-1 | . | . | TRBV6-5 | TGTGCCAGCTCGGAGGCCGGAAATGAGCAGTTCTTC | CASSEAGNEQFF
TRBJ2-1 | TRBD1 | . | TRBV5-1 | TGCGCCAGCAGCTTGGGGGACAGGGAGAGCAATGAGCAGTTCTTC | CASSLGDRESNEQFF
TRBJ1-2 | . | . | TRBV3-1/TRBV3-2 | TGTGCCAGCAGCCAAGATGGGAGACAACGCTATGGCTACACCTTC | CASSQDGRQRYGYTF
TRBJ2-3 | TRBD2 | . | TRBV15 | TGTGCCACCAGCAGAGATCTAGCGGGGTCAGATACGCAGTATTTT | CATSRDLAGSDTQYF
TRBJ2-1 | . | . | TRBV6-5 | TGTGCCAGCAGTTTCTCGACACCGATTTCCTACAATGAGCAGTTCTTC | CASSFSTPISYNEQFF
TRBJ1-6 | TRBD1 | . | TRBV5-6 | TGTGCCAGCAGCTTGGGGACAGGGCTAAATAATTCACCCCTCCACTTT | CASSLGTGLNNSPLHF
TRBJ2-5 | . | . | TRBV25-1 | TGTGCCAGCAACCCAATCTCCTCAACAGAGACCCAGTACTTC | CASNPISSTETQYF
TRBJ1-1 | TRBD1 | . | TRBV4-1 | TGCGCCAGCAGCCAAATGCACAGGGGGCGCGGGATGAACACTGAAGCTTTCTTT | CASSQMHRGRGMNTEAFF
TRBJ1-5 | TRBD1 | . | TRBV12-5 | TGTGCTAGTGGTTTGGTAGGGTCGGACGCAGGGGGTGTTCAGCCCCAGCATTTT | CASGLVGSDAGGVQPQHF
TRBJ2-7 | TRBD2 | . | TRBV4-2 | TGTGCCAGCAGCCAGATGACTAGCGGGGGGGCCTACGAGCAGTACTTC | CASSQMTSGGAYEQYF
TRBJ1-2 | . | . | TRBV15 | TGTGCCACCAGCAGAGCTCGGACAGAGGCCTATGGCTACACCTTC | CATSRARTEAYGYTF
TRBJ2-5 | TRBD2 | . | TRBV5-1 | TGCGCCAGCAGCACTAGCGGGGAAGAGACCCAGTACTTC | CASSTSGEETQYF
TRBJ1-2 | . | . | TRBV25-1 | TGTGCCAGCAGTGAATCCCCAAAGGGATCTTGGGGCTACACCTTC | CASSESPKGSWGYTF
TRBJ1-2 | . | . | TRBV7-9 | TGTGCCAGCAGCTTATCTACCCTACAACCAGGGTGGCAAGACTATGGCTACACCTTC | CASSLSTLQPGWQDYGYTF
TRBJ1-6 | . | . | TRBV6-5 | TGTGCCAGCAGCGCCCGACAGGCAAAAAATTCACCCCTCCACTTT | CASSARQAKNSPLHF
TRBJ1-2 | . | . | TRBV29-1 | TGCAGCGTTGAAATTTTGGGGGCAAGATATGGCTACACCTTC | CSVEILGARYGYTF
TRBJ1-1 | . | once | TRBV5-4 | TGTGCCAGCAGCTTGGAGGCGCGCAACACTGAAGCTTTCTTT | CASSLEARNTEAFF
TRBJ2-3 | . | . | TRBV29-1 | TGCAGCGCCCTTGGCCGTTATACGCAGTATTTT | CSALGRYTQYF
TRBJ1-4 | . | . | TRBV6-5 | TGTGCCAGCAGTTCTCAGTCAACTAATGAAAAACTGTTTTTT | CASSSQSTNEKLFF
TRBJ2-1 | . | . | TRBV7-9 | TGTGCCAGCAGCTCACCCTCCAGGAATGAGCAGTTCTTC | CASSSPSRNEQFF
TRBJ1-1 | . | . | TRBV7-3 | TGTGCCAGCAGCTTACGGGGAGGAGACACTGAAGCTTTCTTT | CASSLRGGDTEAFF
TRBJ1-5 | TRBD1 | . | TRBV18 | TGTGCCAGCTCACCTAGGACAGGGTTAGATCAGCCCCAGCATTTT | CASSPRTGLDQPQHF
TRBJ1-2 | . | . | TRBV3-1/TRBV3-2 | TGTGCCAGCAGCCTCAGAGGGGAGATGAACTATGGCTACACCTTC | CASSLRGEMNYGYTF